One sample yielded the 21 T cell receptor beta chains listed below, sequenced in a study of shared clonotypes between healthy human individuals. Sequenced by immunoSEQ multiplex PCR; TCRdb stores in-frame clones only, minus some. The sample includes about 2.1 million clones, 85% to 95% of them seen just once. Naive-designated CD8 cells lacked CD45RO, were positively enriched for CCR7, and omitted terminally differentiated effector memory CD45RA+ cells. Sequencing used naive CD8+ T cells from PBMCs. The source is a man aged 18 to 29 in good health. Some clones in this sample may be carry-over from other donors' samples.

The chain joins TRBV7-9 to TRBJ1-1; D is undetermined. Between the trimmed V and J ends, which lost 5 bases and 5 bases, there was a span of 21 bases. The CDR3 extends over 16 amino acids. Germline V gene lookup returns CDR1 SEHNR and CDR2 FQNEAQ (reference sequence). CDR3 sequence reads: CASSPHLSMMGTEAFF. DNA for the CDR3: TGTGCCAGCAGCCCCCATTTAAGCATGATGGGGACTGAAGCTTTCTTT.

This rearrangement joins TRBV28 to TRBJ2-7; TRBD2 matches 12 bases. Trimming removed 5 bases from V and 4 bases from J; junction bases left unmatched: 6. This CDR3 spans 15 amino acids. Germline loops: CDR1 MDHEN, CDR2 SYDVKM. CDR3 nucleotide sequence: TGTGCCAGCAGTCCGGCTAGCGGGGGGGTTTACGAGCAGTACTTC. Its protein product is CASSPASGGVYEQYF.

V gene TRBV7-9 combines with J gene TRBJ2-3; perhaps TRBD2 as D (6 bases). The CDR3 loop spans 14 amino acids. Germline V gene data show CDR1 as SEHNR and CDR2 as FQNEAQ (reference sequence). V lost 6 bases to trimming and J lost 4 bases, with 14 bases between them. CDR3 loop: CASRGGARADTQYF. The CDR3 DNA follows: TGTGCCAGCAGGGGGGGAGCTAGGGCAGATACGCAGTATTTT.

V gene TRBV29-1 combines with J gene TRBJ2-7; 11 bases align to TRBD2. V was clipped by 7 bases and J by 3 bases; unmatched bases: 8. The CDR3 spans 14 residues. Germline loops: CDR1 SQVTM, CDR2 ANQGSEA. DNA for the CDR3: TGCAGCGCCAGAGAACTAGCGGGAGACTACGAGCAGTACTTC. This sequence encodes CSARELAGDYEQYF.

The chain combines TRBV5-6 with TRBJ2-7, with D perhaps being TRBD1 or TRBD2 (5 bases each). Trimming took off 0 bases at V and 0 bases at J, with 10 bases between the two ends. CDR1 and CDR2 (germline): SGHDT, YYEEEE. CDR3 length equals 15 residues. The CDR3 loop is CASSLGGRSSYEQYF. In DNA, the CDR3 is TGTGCCAGCAGCTTGGGGGGACGTAGCTCCTACGAGCAGTACTTC.

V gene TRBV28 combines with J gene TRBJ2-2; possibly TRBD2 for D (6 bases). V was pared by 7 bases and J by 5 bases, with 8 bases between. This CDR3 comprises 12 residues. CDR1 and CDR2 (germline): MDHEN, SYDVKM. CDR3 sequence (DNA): TGTGCCAGCAAACGGGGGACCGGGGAGCTGTTTTTT. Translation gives CASKRGTGELFF.

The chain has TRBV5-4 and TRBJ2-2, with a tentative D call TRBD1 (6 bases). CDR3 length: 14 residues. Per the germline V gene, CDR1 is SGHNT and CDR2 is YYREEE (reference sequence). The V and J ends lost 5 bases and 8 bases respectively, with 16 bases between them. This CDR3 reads CASSPGQIRGELFF. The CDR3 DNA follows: TGTGCCAGCAGTCCTGGACAGATTAGAGGGGAGCTGTTTTTT.

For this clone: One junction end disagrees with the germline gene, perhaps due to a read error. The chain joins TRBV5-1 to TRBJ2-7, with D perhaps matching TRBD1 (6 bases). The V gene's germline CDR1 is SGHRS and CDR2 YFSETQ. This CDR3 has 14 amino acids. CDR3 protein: CASSLGQSSHEQYF. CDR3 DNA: TGCGCCAGCAGCTTAGGACAGTCCTCCCACGAGCAGTACTTC.

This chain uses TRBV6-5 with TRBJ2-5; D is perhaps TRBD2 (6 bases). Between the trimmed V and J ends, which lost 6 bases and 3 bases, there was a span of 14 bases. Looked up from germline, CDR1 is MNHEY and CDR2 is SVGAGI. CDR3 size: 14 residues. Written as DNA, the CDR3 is TGTGCCAGCAGCCAGGGACTGTCAAAAGAGACCCAGTACTTC. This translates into CASSQGLSKETQYF.

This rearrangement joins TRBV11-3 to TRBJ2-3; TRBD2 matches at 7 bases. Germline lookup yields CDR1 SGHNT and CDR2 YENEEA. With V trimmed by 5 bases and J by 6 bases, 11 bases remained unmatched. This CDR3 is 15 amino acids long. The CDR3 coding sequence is TGTGCCAGCAGCCTCAAAGCGGGGCGTGTGGATACGCAGTATTTT. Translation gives CASSLKAGRVDTQYF.

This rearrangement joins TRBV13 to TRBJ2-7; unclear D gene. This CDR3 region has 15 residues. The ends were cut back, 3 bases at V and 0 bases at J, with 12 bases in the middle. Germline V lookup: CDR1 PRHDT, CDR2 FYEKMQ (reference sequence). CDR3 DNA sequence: TGTGCCAGCAGCTTGAACGGCCCGAACTCCTACGAGCAGTACTTC. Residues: CASSLNGPNSYEQYF.

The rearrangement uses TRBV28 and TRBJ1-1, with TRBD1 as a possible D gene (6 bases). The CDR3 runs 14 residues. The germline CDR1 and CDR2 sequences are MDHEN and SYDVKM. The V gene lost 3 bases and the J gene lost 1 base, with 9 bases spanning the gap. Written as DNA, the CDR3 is TGTGCCAGCAGTTTCAGGGGAAGGAACACTGAAGCTTTCTTT. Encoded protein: CASSFRGRNTEAFF.

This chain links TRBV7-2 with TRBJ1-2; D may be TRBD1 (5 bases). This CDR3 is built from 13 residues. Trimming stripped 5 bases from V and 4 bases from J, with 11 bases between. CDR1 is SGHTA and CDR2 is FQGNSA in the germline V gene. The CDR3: CASSSGTVYGYTF. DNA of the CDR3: TGTGCCAGCAGCAGCGGGACGGTCTATGGCTACACCTTC.

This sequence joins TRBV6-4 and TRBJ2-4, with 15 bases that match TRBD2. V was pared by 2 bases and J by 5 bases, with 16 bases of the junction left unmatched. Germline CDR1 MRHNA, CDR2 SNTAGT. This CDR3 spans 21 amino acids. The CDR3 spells CASSDVGSKRTSGRDENIQYF. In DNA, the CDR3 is TGTGCCAGCAGTGACGTTGGCTCGAAGAGGACTAGCGGGAGGGACGAAAACATTCAGTACTTC.

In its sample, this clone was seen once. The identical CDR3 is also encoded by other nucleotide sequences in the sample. Written as DNA, the CDR3 is TGTGCCAGCAGTTACTCTCCAGGGAGCGACGAGCAGTACTTC. Translation gives CASSYSPGSDEQYF. The chain couples TRBV6-5 to TRBJ2-7, with D perhaps matching TRBD1 or TRBD2 (5 bases each). Germline V gene data show CDR1 as MNHEY and CDR2 as SVGAGI. V was clipped by 0 bases and J by 5 bases, with 11 bases between them. This CDR3 has 14 residues.

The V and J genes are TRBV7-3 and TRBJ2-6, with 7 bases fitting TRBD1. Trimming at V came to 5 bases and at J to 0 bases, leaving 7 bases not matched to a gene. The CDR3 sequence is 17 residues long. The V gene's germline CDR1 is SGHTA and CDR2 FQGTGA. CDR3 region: CASSPAGGNSGANVLTF. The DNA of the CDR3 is TGTGCCAGCAGCCCCGCAGGGGGAAACTCTGGGGCCAACGTCCTGACTTTC.

CDR3 in DNA: TGTGCCTGGAGCCGTGATTCCCCTAGCACAGATACGCAGTATTTT. Translating it yields CAWSRDSPSTDTQYF. The V gene is TRBV30, the J gene TRBJ2-3; D call uncertain. Per the germline V gene, CDR1 is GTSNPN and CDR2 is SVGIG (reference sequence). This CDR3 region has 15 residues. Trimming took 3 bases from V and 0 from J, leaving 13 bases between them.

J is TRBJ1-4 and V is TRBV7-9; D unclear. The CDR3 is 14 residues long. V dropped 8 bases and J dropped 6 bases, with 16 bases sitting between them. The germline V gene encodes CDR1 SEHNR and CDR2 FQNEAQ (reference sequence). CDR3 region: CASEPRSRDEKLFF. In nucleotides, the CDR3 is TGTGCCAGCGAACCCCGAAGCCGGGATGAAAAACTGTTTTTT. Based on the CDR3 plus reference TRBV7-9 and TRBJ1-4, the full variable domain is DTGVSQNPRHKITKRGQNVTFRCDPISEHNRLYWYRQTLGQGPEFLTYFQNEAQLEKSRLLSDRFSAERPKGSFSTLEIQRTEQGDSAMYLCASEPRSRDEKLFFGSGTQLSVL.

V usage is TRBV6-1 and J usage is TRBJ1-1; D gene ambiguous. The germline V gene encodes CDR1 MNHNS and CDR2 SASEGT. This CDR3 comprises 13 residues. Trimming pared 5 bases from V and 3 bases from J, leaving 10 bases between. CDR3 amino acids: CASSLGQHTEAFF. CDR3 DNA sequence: TGTGCCAGCAGTTTAGGTCAGCACACTGAAGCTTTCTTT.

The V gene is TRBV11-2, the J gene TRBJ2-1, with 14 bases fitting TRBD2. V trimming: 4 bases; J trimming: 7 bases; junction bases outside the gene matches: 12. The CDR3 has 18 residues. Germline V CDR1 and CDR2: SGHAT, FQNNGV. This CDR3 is CASSSFPGTSGSFNEQFF. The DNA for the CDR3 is TGTGCCAGCAGCTCTTTCCCCGGGACTAGCGGGAGTTTTAATGAGCAGTTCTTC.

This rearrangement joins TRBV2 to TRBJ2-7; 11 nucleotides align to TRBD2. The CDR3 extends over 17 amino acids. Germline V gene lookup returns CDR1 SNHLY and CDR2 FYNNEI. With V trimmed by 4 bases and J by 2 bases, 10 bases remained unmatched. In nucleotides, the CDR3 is TGTGCCAGCAGTGGCACTAGCGGGGGATACGCCACCTACGAGCAGTACTTC. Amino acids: CASSGTSGGYATYEQYF.